These 20 T cell receptor beta chains were all obtained from the same sample, sequenced in a study of spatial heterogeneity in lung cancer. Time point of the sample: sample taken at primary tumor resection. Without sorting, whole RNA was sequenced from tumor, nontumor lung or frozen PBMC. TCRdb analysed the 5' RACE reads with MiXCR anew, one entry per CDR3 protein. Of tens of thousands of distinct CDR3 sequences in the sample, about 4.3% were seen once. The specimen comprised PBMCs, sampled at surgery. These receptors all stem from a male donor with early-stage non-small cell lung cancer.

This clonotype was seen many times. The rearrangement uses TRBV2 and TRBJ1-6, with D unclear. Trimming removed 6 bases at V and 7 bases at J, with 19 bases between. From germline, CDR1 is SNHLY and CDR2 FYNNEI. The CDR3 runs to 16 residues. For the CDR3, the DNA is TGTGCCAGCAGCCTAGTCCCGGGCCAACGCAATTCACCCCTCCACTTT. It translates to CASSLVPGQRNSPLHF. Full variable domain (rest looked up from reference TRBV2 and TRBJ1-6): EPEVTQTPSHQVTQMGQEVILRCVPISNHLYFYWYRQILGQKVEFLVSFYNNEISEKSEIFDDQFSVERPDGSNFTLKIRSTKLEDSAMYFCASSLVPGQRNSPLHFGNGTRLTVT.

This clonotype was recorded at least ten times. The CDR3 region is CASSWRPSTDTQYF. In DNA form, the CDR3 reads TGTGCCAGCAGTTGGAGACCTAGCACAGATACGCAGTATTTT. This rearrangement joins TRBV2 to TRBJ2-3; no reliable D call. CDR1 SNHLY and CDR2 FYNNEI come from the germline V gene. Trimming stripped 5 bases from V and 0 bases from J, with 9 bases between. CDR3 size: 14 residues.

This clonotype turned up a few times. The genes are TRBV5-5 and TRBJ2-3; D is uncertain. The ends were cut back, 0 bases at V and 3 bases at J, with 17 bases in the middle. The CDR3 has 17 amino acids. Germline CDR1 and CDR2: SGHKS and YYEKEE (reference sequence). The CDR3 DNA reads TGTGCCAGCAGCTTGGCCGGAGCCCCCTTTAGGACAGATACGCAGTATTTT. This translates into CASSLAGAPFRTDTQYF. Full variable domain (outside the CDR3, taken from reference TRBV5-5 and TRBJ2-3): DAGVTQSPTHLIKTRGQQVTLRCSPISGHKSVSWYQQVLGQGPQFIFQYYEKEERGRGNFPDRFSARQFPNYSSELNVNALLLGDSALYLCASSLAGAPFRTDTQYFGPGTRLTVL.

This clonotype was recorded many times. The chain joins TRBV5-1 to TRBJ2-5, with 12 bases matching TRBD1. There are 15 residues in the CDR3. Germline CDR1 and CDR2: SGHRS and YFSETQ. V was clipped by 4 bases and J by 5 bases; unmatched bases: 6. In nucleotides, the CDR3 is TGCGCCAGCAGCGGGGGACAGGGGGCCGCTGAGACCCAGTACTTC. This codes for CASSGGQGAAETQYF.

This clonotype has a count of ten or more. The chain employs TRBV20-1 and TRBJ2-3; D is possibly TRBD1 or TRBD2 (5 bases each). The length of the CDR3 is 14 residues. Trimming shortened V by 6 bases and J by 2 bases, and 15 bases separated the two germline ends. CDR1 and CDR2 (germline): DFQATT, SNEGSKA (reference sequence). CDR3 in amino acids: CSAYGTQDTDTQYF. The DNA for the CDR3 is TGCAGTGCCTACGGGACCCAAGACACAGATACGCAGTATTTT.

This clonotype was counted at least ten times. V gene TRBV25-1 combines with J gene TRBJ1-2; D is uncertain. Germline values: CDR1 MGHDK, CDR2 SYGVNS. The V and J ends lost 3 bases and 5 bases respectively, with 7 bases between them. The CDR3 consists of 12 residues. CDR3 sequence reads: CASSEWGYGYTF. Written as DNA, the CDR3 is TGTGCCAGCAGTGAGTGGGGTTATGGCTACACCTTC.

In its sample, this clonotype was seen many times. The CDR3 DNA reads TGTGCCAGCAGTGATGTTAATCAGCCCCAGCATTTT. It encodes CASSDVNQPQHF. The chain recombines TRBV2 with TRBJ1-5; D gene ambiguous. Germline CDR1 is SNHLY and CDR2 is FYNNEI. This CDR3 is built from 12 residues. The V end was cut by 3 bases, the J end by 4 bases, with 4 bases between. The variable domain in full, completed from reference TRBV2 and TRBJ1-5, reads EPEVTQTPSHQVTQMGQEVILRCVPISNHLYFYWYRQILGQKVEFLVSFYNNEISEKSEIFDDQFSVERPDGSNFTLKIRSTKLEDSAMYFCASSDVNQPQHFGDGTRLSIL.

In this sample, this clonotype is medium-sized. This chain joins TRBV27 and TRBJ1-6; D not certain. The V and J ends lost 4 bases and 4 bases respectively, with 11 bases between them. The CDR3 extends over 15 amino acids. Germline loops: CDR1 MNHEY, CDR2 SMNVEV (reference sequence). CDR3 nucleotide sequence: TGTGCCAGCAGTTCGACATGGTCGTATAATTCACCCCTCCACTTT. It codes for CASSSTWSYNSPLHF.

This clonotype was observed at least ten times. V usage is TRBV6-6 and J usage is TRBJ2-5; TRBD2 aligns across 9 bases. CDR3 length equals 15 residues. V lost 5 bases, J lost 4 bases, and 8 bases stayed unmatched. In germline, CDR1 is MNHNY, CDR2 SVGAGI (reference sequence). The CDR3 bases are TGTGCCAGCAGTCGGTCGCGGGGGGGCAGAGAGACCCAGTACTTC. Protein sequence: CASSRSRGGRETQYF.

This clonotype came up many times. The CDR3 spells CASSDGGAARQPQHF. In nucleotides, the CDR3 is TGTGCCAGCAGTGATGGCGGGGCGGCGCGTCAGCCCCAGCATTTT. The genes are TRBV2 and TRBJ1-5, with D possibly being TRBD1 (5 bases). Per the germline V gene, CDR1 is SNHLY and CDR2 is FYNNEI. There are 15 residues in the CDR3. V was shortened by 3 bases and J by 6 bases, with 15 bases between the two germline ends.

This rearrangement joins TRBV7-2 to TRBJ2-1, with 8 bases lining up with TRBD2. This CDR3 comprises 18 residues. The germline V gene encodes CDR1 SGHTA and CDR2 FQGNSA. The trim removed 5 bases at V and 6 bases at J, leaving 18 bases unmatched. The CDR3 spells CASSQRVAGFGIVNEQFF. The CDR3, as DNA: TGTGCCAGCAGCCAAAGGGTAGCGGGATTCGGTATCGTCAATGAGCAGTTCTTC.

This clonotype showed up many times. The chain combines TRBV3-1 with TRBJ2-2, with D perhaps matching TRBD2 (5 bases). V was pared by 4 bases and J by 13 bases, with 19 bases between. This CDR3 comprises 14 residues. The germline CDR1 and CDR2 sequences are LGHDT and YNNKEL (reference sequence). CDR3: CASSLPHPTSWLFF. For the CDR3, the DNA is TGTGCCAGCAGCCTTCCTCACCCCACTAGTTGGCTGTTTTTT.

This clonotype was counted ten times or more. The genes are TRBV14 and TRBJ2-5, with a possible D match to TRBD1 (6 bases). Germline V gene sequence: CDR1 SGHDN, CDR2 FVKESK. The CDR3 covers 14 residues. V dropped 4 bases and J dropped 1 base, with 10 bases sitting between them. The CDR3 DNA is TGTGCCAGCAGCCGGGACATCCTCCAAGAGACCCAGTACTTC. Encoded protein: CASSRDILQETQYF.

In its sample, this clonotype was seen many times. This chain connects TRBV29-1 to TRBJ2-7; 8 bases are shared with TRBD1. Germline V gene data show CDR1 as SQVTM and CDR2 as ANQGSEA. The CDR3 sequence is 12 residues long. V shed 7 bases, J shed 5 bases, and the junction held 7 bases outside the gene matches. The CDR3 coding sequence is TGCAGCGCTTGGACAGGGTTTAACGAGCAGTACTTC. It is translated as CSAWTGFNEQYF.

This clonotype has at least ten counts. The chain carries TRBV2 and TRBJ1-1; D unresolved. Deletions cut 3 bases from V and 1 base from J, with 6 bases between. The CDR3 extends over 13 amino acids. CDR1 is SNHLY, CDR2 FYNNEI, per germline. The CDR3 region is CASSDRANTEAFF. DNA for the CDR3: TGTGCCAGCAGTGATAGAGCGAACACTGAAGCTTTCTTT. Drawing the rest from reference TRBV2 and TRBJ1-1, the complete variable domain is EPEVTQTPSHQVTQMGQEVILRCVPISNHLYFYWYRQILGQKVEFLVSFYNNEISEKSEIFDDQFSVERPDGSNFTLKIRSTKLEDSAMYFCASSDRANTEAFFGQGTRLTVV.

This clonotype has a count of ten or more. DNA for the CDR3: TGCGCCAGCAGTCTCATGGGACAGAACTACGAGCAGTACTTC. This gives the protein CASSLMGQNYEQYF. V and J are TRBV5-1 and TRBJ2-7; 7 nucleotides align to TRBD1. V lost 5 bases to trimming and J lost 3 bases; unmatched junction nucleotides: 8. The germline CDR1 and CDR2 sequences are SGHRS and YFSETQ. The CDR3 length is 14 residues.

This clonotype was picked up many times. The gene calls are TRBV5-4 and TRBJ1-2, with D perhaps matching TRBD1 (6 bases). In germline, CDR1 is SGHNT, CDR2 YYREEE (reference sequence). CDR3 length: 14 amino acids. The V end was cut by 4 bases, the J end by 3 bases, with 13 bases between. The CDR3 bases are TGTGCCAGCAGCCCATTACAGGGTTACTATGGCTACACCTTC. Translation: CASSPLQGYYGYTF.

This clonotype appeared many times. The rearrangement joins TRBV7-9 to TRBJ1-1; no clear D. V lost 2 bases to trimming and J lost 1 base, with 8 bases between them. The CDR3 length is 14 residues. Germline V gene sequence: CDR1 SEHNR, CDR2 FQNEAQ (reference sequence). CDR3 loop: CASSLNGPNTEAFF. In DNA form, the CDR3 reads TGTGCCAGCAGCTTAAACGGACCGAACACTGAAGCTTTCTTT.

This clonotype was counted ten times or more. This rearrangement joins TRBV20-1 to TRBJ2-3, with a possible D match to TRBD2 (5 bases). Germline CDR1 reads DFQATT; CDR2 reads SNEGSKA (reference sequence). The V end lost 3 bases, the J end lost 9 bases, and 22 bases lay between the germline ends. The CDR3 has 15 residues. The CDR3 sequence: CSASHRGLVALTQYF. The CDR3 DNA sequence: TGCAGTGCTAGCCACCGTGGACTCGTAGCACTCACGCAGTATTTT.

This clonotype was counted at least ten times. The chain is built from TRBV19 and TRBJ2-2; 8 bases map to TRBD1. The CDR3 contains 18 residues. With V trimmed by 6 bases and J by 3 bases, 15 bases remained unmatched. Per germline, CDR1 LNHDA and CDR2 SQIVND (reference sequence). The CDR3 spells CASSSGAYRTGYTGELFF. For the CDR3, the DNA is TGTGCCAGTAGCTCCGGGGCGTATCGGACAGGGTACACCGGGGAGCTGTTTTTT.